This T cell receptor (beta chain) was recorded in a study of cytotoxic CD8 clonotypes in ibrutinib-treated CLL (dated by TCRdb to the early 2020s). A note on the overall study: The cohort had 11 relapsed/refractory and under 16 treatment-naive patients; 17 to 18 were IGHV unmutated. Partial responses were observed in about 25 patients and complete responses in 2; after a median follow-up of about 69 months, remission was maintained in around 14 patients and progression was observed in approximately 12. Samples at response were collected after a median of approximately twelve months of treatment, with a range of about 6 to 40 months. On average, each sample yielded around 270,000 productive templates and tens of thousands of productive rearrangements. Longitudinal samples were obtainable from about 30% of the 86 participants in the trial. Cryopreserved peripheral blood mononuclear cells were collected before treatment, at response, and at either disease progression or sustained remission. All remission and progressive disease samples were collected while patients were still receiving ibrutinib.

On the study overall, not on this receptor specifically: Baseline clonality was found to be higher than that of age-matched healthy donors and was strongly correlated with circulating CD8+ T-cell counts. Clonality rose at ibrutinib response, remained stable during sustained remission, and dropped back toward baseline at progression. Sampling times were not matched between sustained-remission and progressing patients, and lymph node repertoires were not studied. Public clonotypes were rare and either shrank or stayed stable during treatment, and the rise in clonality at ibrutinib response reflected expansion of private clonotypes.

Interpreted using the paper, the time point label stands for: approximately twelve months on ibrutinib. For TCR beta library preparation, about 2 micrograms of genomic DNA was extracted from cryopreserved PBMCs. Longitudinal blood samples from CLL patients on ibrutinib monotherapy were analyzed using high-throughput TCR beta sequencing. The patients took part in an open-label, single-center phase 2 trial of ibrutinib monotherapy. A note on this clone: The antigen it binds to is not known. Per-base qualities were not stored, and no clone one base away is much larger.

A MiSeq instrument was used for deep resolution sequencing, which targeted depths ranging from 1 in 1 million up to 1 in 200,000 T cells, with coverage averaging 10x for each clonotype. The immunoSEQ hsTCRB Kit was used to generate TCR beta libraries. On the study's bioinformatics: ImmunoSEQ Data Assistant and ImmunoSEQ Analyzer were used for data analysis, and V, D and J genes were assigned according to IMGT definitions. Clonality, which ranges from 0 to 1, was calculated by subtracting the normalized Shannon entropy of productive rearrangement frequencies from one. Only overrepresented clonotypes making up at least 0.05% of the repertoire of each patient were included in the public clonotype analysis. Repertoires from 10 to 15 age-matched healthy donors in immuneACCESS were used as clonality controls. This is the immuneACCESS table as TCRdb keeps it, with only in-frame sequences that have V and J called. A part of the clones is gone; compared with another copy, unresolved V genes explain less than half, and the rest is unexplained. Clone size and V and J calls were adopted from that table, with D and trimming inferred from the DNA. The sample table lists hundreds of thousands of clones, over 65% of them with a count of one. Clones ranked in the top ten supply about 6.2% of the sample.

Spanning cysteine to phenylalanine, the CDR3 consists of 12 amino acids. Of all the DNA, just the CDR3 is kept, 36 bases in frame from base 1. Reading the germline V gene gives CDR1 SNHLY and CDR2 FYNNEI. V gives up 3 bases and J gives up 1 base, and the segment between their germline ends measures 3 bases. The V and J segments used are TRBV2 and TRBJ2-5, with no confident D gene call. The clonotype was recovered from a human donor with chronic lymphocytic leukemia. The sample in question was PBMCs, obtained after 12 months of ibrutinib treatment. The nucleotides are TGTGCCAGCAGTGACGCCCAAGAGACCCAGTACTTC. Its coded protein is CASSDAQETQYF.